Below, 26 T cell receptor beta chains from the same sample are listed, as sequenced in a study of blood T cell repertoires in COVID-19. The assay was immunoSEQ multiplex PCR, and TCRdb's table has in-frame clones only and misses some. The table has about 150,000 clones, 65% to 85% seen once; the top ten hold less than 3.5%. Sequenced input: peripheral blood. The receptors shown here come from an older woman with acute or convalescent COVID-19.

The rearrangement uses TRBV7-2 and TRBJ1-5, with a weak D call TRBD1 (5 bases). The CDR3 extends over 13 amino acids. V lost 4 bases and J lost 4, with 8 bases in between. Germline V lookup: CDR1 SGHTA, CDR2 FQGNSA. The CDR3 sequence: CASSWRGNQPQHF. For the CDR3, the DNA is TGTGCCAGCAGCTGGAGGGGTAATCAGCCCCAGCATTTT.

The chain employs TRBV18 and TRBJ2-5; perhaps TRBD2 as D (5 bases). Trimming cost V 4 bases and J 5 bases, with 14 bases left between them. CDR1 KGHSH and CDR2 LQKENI come from the germline V gene. CDR3 length: 14 amino acids. CDR3 bases: TGTGCCAGCTCACTAAGAACGTGGACTGAGACCCAGTACTTC. This encodes CASSLRTWTETQYF. The whole variable domain, filled in from reference TRBV18 and TRBJ2-5, reads NAGVMQNPRHLVRRRGQEARLRCSPMKGHSHVYWYRQLPEEGLKFMVYLQKENIIDESGMPKERFSAEFPKEGPSILRIQQVVRGDSAAYFCASSLRTWTETQYFGPGTRLLVL.

This chain connects TRBV15 to TRBJ1-4; 7 nucleotides agree with TRBD1. After removal of 0 bases from V and 5 bases from J, the junction contained 3 bases not matched to a gene. There are 15 residues in the CDR3. From germline, CDR1 is LNHNV and CDR2 YYDKDF (reference sequence). The CDR3 coding sequence is TGTGCCACCAGCAGAGAAGGGACAGTAAATGAAAAACTGTTTTTT. It encodes CATSREGTVNEKLFF. Complete variable domain (other parts from reference TRBV15 and TRBJ1-4): DAMVIQNPRYQVTQFGKPVTLSCSQTLNHNVMYWYQQKSSQAPKLLFHYYDKDFNNEADTPDNFQSRRPNTSFCFLDIRSPGLGDTAMYLCATSREGTVNEKLFFGSGTQLSVL.

The CDR3 sequence is CASSPRDSGATDTQYF. As DNA, the CDR3 is TGTGCCAGCAGTCCCCGTGATAGCGGGGCCACAGATACGCAGTATTTT. The V gene is TRBV6-2 or TRBV6-3, the J gene TRBJ2-3; 8 nucleotides line up with TRBD2. V lost 5 bases, J lost 2 bases, and 9 bases stayed unmatched. Looked up from germline, CDR1 is MNHEY and CDR2 is SVGEGT. The CDR3 covers 16 residues.

This clone was recorded a few times. A read error may produce the germline difference seen at one junction end. This chain links TRBV27 with TRBJ2-7; D possibly corresponds to TRBD2 (6 bases). The CDR3 has 14 residues. Germline V lookup: CDR1 MNHEY, CDR2 SMNVEV (reference sequence). The CDR3 protein is CASSLGREPYGQYF. Here the CDR3 DNA reads TGTGCCAGCAGTTTGGGGCGGGAACCCTACGGGCAGTACTTC.

This clone has a handful of counts. CDR3 bases: TGTGCCAGCAGCCAAGATTCGCAGGGGCCCTTGCACGAGCAGTACTTC. It yields the protein CASSQDSQGPLHEQYF. The gene calls are TRBV3-1 (or the pseudogene TRBV3-2) and TRBJ2-7; weak D call: TRBD1 (6 bases). CDR1 LGHDT and CDR2 YNNKEL come from the germline V gene (reference sequence). This CDR3 is built from 16 residues. Between the trimmed V and J ends, which lost 0 bases and 5 bases, there was a span of 17 bases.

CDR3 bases: TGCGCCAGCAGCTTGGTGGCCGGAGCTAACTATGGCTACACCTTC. It codes for CASSLVAGANYGYTF. The chain uses TRBV5-1 and TRBJ1-2; unclear D gene. Germline CDR1 is SGHRS and CDR2 is YFSETQ. V lost 0 bases, J lost 0 bases, and 9 bases lay in between. The CDR3 has 15 residues.

The chain links TRBV27 to TRBJ1-6, with a weak D call TRBD1 (6 bases). The V end was cut by 6 bases, the J end by 8 bases, with 17 bases between. The CDR3 has 15 residues. CDR1 and CDR2 from the germline V gene are MNHEY and SMNVEV (reference sequence). CDR3 sequence reads: CASRGRGFRDSPLHF. For the CDR3, the DNA is TGTGCCAGCAGGGGAAGGGGGTTTAGGGATTCACCCCTCCACTTT.

This clone is a singleton in its sample. The chain is built from TRBV28 and TRBJ1-3; the match to TRBD1 covers 11 bases. The CDR3 spans 17 residues. The trim removed 3 bases at V and 3 bases at J, leaving 7 bases unmatched. CDR1 and CDR2 (germline): MDHEN, SYDVKM. CDR3 sequence: CASSFSDRGLYGNTIYF. The CDR3 DNA sequence: TGTGCCAGCAGTTTTTCGGACAGGGGGCTATATGGAAACACCATATATTTT. The full variable domain, completed using reference TRBV28 and TRBJ1-3, is DVKVTQSSRYLVKRTGEKVFLECVQDMDHENMFWYRQDPGLGLRLIYFSYDVKMKEKGDIPEGYSVSREKKERFSLILESASTNQTSMYLCASSFSDRGLYGNTIYFGEGSWLTVV.

The chain links TRBV2 to TRBJ1-5, with 7 bases lining up with TRBD1. CDR3 length equals 15 residues. Germline CDR1 is SNHLY and CDR2 is FYNNEI. Trimming took 6 bases from V and 4 from J; bases not matched to a gene: 9. CDR3 bases: TGTGCCAGCAGACCACAGGGGATCCTAAATCAGCCCCAGCATTTT. It is translated as CASRPQGILNQPQHF. Full variable domain (remainder filled in from reference TRBV2 and TRBJ1-5): EPEVTQTPSHQVTQMGQEVILRCVPISNHLYFYWYRQILGQKVEFLVSFYNNEISEKSEIFDDQFSVERPDGSNFTLKIRSTKLEDSAMYFCASRPQGILNQPQHFGDGTRLSIL.

This clone was observed a handful of times. The chain joins TRBV20-1 to TRBJ2-1, with D perhaps TRBD1 (5 bases). Germline CDR1 DFQATT, CDR2 SNEGSKA (reference sequence). Trimming stripped 3 bases from V and 7 bases from J, with 10 bases between. The CDR3 loop spans 12 amino acids. The CDR3 spells CSASSRANEQFF. As DNA, the CDR3 is TGCAGTGCTAGTTCCAGGGCAAATGAGCAGTTCTTC.

The chain uses TRBV29-1 and TRBJ2-1, with a weak D call TRBD2 (5 bases). The CDR3 spans 13 residues. Germline V lookup: CDR1 SQVTM, CDR2 ANQGSEA. Deletions cut 4 bases from V and 5 bases from J, with 12 bases between. The CDR3 protein is CSVVGGPNNEQFF. The DNA of the CDR3 is TGCAGCGTTGTAGGAGGTCCTAACAATGAGCAGTTCTTC.

This chain connects TRBV11-2 to TRBJ1-6; no reliable D call. Germline values: CDR1 SGHAT, CDR2 FQNNGV. This CDR3 spans 14 amino acids. Trimming removed 5 bases from V and 5 bases from J, with 10 bases in between. The CDR3 region is CASSPRRDNSPLHF. The CDR3 region has the DNA TGTGCCAGCAGCCCGCGGAGGGATAATTCACCCCTCCACTTT.

This chain connects TRBV5-6 to TRBJ1-5; D is possibly TRBD1 (5 bases). This CDR3 has 16 residues. V was trimmed by 2 bases and J by 4 bases, leaving 16 bases between them. The germline CDR1 and CDR2 sequences are SGHDT and YYEEEE. CDR3 amino acids: CASSLYPGGGNQPQHF. The DNA of the CDR3 is TGTGCCAGCAGCTTATACCCTGGGGGAGGAAATCAGCCCCAGCATTTT. The variable domain in full, completed from reference TRBV5-6 and TRBJ1-5, reads DAGVTQSPTHLIKTRGQQVTLRCSPKSGHDTVSWYQQALGQGPQFIFQYYEEEERQRGNFPDRFSGHQFPNYSSELNVNALLLGDSALYLCASSLYPGGGNQPQHFGDGTRLSIL.

This chain links TRBV2 with TRBJ2-5; D may be TRBD1 (5 bases). V was clipped by 7 bases and J by 2 bases, with 14 bases between them. The CDR3 consists of 14 residues. In germline, CDR1 is SNHLY, CDR2 FYNNEI. CDR3 coding DNA: TGTGCCAGCAACCCAGACAGAACTCAAGAGACCCAGTACTTC. It translates to CASNPDRTQETQYF. Using reference TRBV2 and TRBJ2-5 for the parts outside the CDR3, the full variable domain is EPEVTQTPSHQVTQMGQEVILRCVPISNHLYFYWYRQILGQKVEFLVSFYNNEISEKSEIFDDQFSVERPDGSNFTLKIRSTKLEDSAMYFCASNPDRTQETQYFGPGTRLLVL.

This clone has just one count. The rearrangement joins TRBV7-9 to TRBJ2-1; weak D call: TRBD1 (7 bases). This CDR3 contains 13 residues. V was shortened by 5 bases and J by 5 bases, with 10 bases between the two germline ends. From germline, CDR1 is SEHNR and CDR2 FQNEAQ (reference sequence). As DNA, the CDR3 is TGTGCCAGCAGCCGGGGGACAGACAATGAGCAGTTCTTC. Translated, it gives CASSRGTDNEQFF.

The chain links TRBV11-2 to TRBJ1-6; 7 nucleotides match TRBD1. The CDR3 spans 16 residues. J lost 7 bases, V lost 5 bases, and 11 bases had no gene match. The germline V gene has CDR1 SGHAT and CDR2 FQNNGV. The CDR3: CASSGGVQGLNSPLHF. The CDR3 bases are TGTGCCAGCAGCGGAGGGGTACAGGGGCTAAATTCACCCCTCCACTTT.

The chain uses TRBV28 and TRBJ1-1, with 8 nucleotides matching TRBD1. The CDR3 sequence is 15 residues long. After removal of 4 bases from V and 10 bases from J, the junction contained 14 bases not matched to a gene. Germline CDR1 reads MDHEN; CDR2 reads SYDVKM. The CDR3 DNA is TGTGCCAGCAGTTCCAGCAGACAGGGGCCCGTGAGAGCTTTCTTT. It yields the protein CASSSSRQGPVRAFF.

The chain links TRBV21-1 to TRBJ2-1; the D segment call TRBD1 is taken from the table without a DNA check. TRBV21-1 is an annotated pseudogene. The CDR3 loop spans 20 amino acids. The CDR3 is CASSKAAQKGDRGTNNEQFF. The CDR3 region has the DNA TGTGCCAGCAGCAAGGCTGCTCAAAAGGGGGACAGGGGGACGAACAATGAGCAGTTCTTC.

The chain couples TRBV12-3 or TRBV12-4 to TRBJ2-3, with a tentative D call TRBD2 (6 bases). V was pared by 6 bases and J by 6 bases, with 13 bases between. The CDR3 is 13 residues long. The CDR3 coding sequence is TGTGCCAGCAGCTTTGGGAGGTGGGATACGCAGTATTTT. Translation gives CASSFGRWDTQYF.

The gene calls are TRBV10-1 and TRBJ2-3; D unclear. The CDR3 is made up of 18 amino acids. The V gene's germline CDR1 is WNHNN and CDR2 SYGVQD (reference sequence). The germline V and J ends were trimmed by 3 bases and 0 bases, with 19 bases remaining between them. Written as DNA, the CDR3 is TGCGCCAGCAGTGATGCGCCGATCCTTAGAAATAGCACAGATACGCAGTATTTT. Residues: CASSDAPILRNSTDTQYF.

The chain carries TRBV29-1 and TRBJ1-2; 8 bases fit TRBD1. Unmatched junction bases numbered 7, after V lost 7 bases and J lost 6 bases. Germline V gives CDR1 SQVTM, CDR2 ANQGSEA. The CDR3 is 12 residues long. The CDR3 DNA reads TGCAGCGGCCTACAGGGGGTTGATGGCTACACCTTC. Amino acids: CSGLQGVDGYTF.

This clone was seen only once. The rearrangement uses TRBV7-9 and TRBJ2-7; 8 nucleotides agree with TRBD1. Per the germline V gene, CDR1 is SEHNR and CDR2 is FQNEAQ (reference sequence). Germline trimming cut 5 bases from V and 4 bases from J; bases unmatched to any gene: 7. The CDR3 spans 14 residues. The CDR3 nucleotides are TGTGCCAGCAGCCGGACAGGGATCGATTACGAGCAGTACTTC. The encoded protein is CASSRTGIDYEQYF.

The chain recombines TRBV7-2 with TRBJ1-1; 8 bases are a match to TRBD1. Germline lookup yields CDR1 SGHTA and CDR2 FQGNSA. The CDR3 is 14 residues long. V gave up 2 bases and J gave up 4 bases; unmatched junction bases: 3. Here the CDR3 DNA reads TGTGCCAGCAGCTTACAGGGGGCGGTCACTGAAGCTTTCTTT. Translating gives CASSLQGAVTEAFF.

J is TRBJ2-1 and V is TRBV5-5, with D unresolved. Trimming removed 4 bases from V and 7 bases from J, with 9 bases in between. Germline loops: CDR1 SGHKS, CDR2 YYEKEE (reference sequence). This CDR3 is 12 amino acids long. This CDR3 is CASSLSTNEQFF. CDR3 nucleotides: TGTGCCAGCAGCCTTTCCACTAATGAGCAGTTCTTC. The whole variable domain, remainder taken from reference TRBV5-5 and TRBJ2-1, is DAGVTQSPTHLIKTRGQQVTLRCSPISGHKSVSWYQQVLGQGPQFIFQYYEKEERGRGNFPDRFSARQFPNYSSELNVNALLLGDSALYLCASSLSTNEQFFGPGTRLTVL.

The chain has TRBV6-5 and TRBJ2-2; 9 bases match TRBD1. V lost 8 bases and J lost 4; bases outside the gene matches: 5. CDR1 MNHEY and CDR2 SVGAGI come from the germline V gene. This CDR3 spans 14 amino acids. CDR3 loop: CASGRTGVTGELFF. CDR3 sequence (DNA): TGTGCCAGCGGGAGGACAGGGGTCACCGGGGAGCTGTTTTTT.